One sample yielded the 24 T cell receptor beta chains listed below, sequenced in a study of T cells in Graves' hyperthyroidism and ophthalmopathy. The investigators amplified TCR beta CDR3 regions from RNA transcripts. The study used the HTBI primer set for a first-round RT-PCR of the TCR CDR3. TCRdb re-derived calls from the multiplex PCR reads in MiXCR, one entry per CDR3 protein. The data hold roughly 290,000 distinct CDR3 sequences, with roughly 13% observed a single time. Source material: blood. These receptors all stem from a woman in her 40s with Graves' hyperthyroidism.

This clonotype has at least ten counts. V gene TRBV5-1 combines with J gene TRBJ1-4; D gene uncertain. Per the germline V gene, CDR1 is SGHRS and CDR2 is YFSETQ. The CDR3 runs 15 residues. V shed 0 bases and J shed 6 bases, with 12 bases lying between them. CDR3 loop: CASSLDVGRYEKLFF. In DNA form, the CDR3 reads TGCGCCAGCAGCTTGGATGTAGGGAGATATGAAAAACTGTTTTTT.

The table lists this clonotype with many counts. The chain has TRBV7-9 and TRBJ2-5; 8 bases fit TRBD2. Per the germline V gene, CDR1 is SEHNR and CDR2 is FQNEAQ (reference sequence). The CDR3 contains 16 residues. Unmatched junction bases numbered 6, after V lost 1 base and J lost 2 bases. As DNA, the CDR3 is TGTGCCAGCAGCTTAGGCGGGGGGCGGAGTCAAGAGACCCAGTACTTC. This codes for CASSLGGGRSQETQYF.

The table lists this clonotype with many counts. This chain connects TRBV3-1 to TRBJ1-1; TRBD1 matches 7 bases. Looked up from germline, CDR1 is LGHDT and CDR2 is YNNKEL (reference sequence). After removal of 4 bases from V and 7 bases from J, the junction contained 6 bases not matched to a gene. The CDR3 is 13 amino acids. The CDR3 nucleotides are TGTGCCAGCAGCCCCGGGACAGCGATTGAAGCTTTCTTT. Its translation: CASSPGTAIEAFF.

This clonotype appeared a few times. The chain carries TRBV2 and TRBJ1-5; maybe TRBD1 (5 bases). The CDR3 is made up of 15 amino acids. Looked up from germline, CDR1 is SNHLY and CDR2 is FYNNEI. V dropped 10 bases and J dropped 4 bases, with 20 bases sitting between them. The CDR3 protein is CATSLRGRANQPQHF. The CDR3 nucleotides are TGTGCCACCAGCTTGAGGGGAAGGGCGAATCAGCCCCAGCATTTT.

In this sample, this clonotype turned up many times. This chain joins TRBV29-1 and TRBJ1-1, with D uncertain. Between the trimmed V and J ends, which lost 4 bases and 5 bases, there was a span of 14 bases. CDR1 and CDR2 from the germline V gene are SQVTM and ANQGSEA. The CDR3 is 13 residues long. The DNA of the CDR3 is TGCAGCGTTGCTTTGGGAAGGAAAACTGAAGCTTTCTTT. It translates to CSVALGRKTEAFF.

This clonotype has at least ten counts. In DNA, the CDR3 is TGTGCCAGCTCCGCGGACGTGCAAGGCGTGGAGACCCAGTACTTC. It is translated as CASSADVQGVETQYF. V and J are TRBV28 and TRBJ2-5; unclear D gene. Trimming took off 8 bases at V and 5 bases at J, with 21 bases between the two ends. The CDR3 has 15 amino acids. CDR1 is MDHEN and CDR2 is SYDVKM in the germline V gene.

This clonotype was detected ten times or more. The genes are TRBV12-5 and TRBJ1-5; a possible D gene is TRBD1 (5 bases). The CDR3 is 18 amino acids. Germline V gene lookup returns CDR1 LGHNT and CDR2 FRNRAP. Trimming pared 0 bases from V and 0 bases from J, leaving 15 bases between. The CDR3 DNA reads TGTGCTAGTGGTTTGGTTTTGGGGGGGGGGTATAGCAATCAGCCCCAGCATTTT. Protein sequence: CASGLVLGGGYSNQPQHF. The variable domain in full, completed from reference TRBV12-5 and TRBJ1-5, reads DARVTQTPRHKVTEMGQEVTMRCQPILGHNTVFWYRQTMMQGLELLAYFRNRAPLDDSGMPKDRFSAEMPDATLATLKIQPSEPRDSAVYFCASGLVLGGGYSNQPQHFGDGTRLSIL.

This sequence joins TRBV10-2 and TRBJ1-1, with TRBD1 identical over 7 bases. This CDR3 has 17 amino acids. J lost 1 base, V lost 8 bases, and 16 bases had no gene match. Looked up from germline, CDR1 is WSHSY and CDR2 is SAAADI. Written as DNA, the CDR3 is TGCGCCAGCGGATATGCGAAAGGGGGCCCTGCGAACACTGAAGCTTTCTTT. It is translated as CASGYAKGGPANTEAFF.

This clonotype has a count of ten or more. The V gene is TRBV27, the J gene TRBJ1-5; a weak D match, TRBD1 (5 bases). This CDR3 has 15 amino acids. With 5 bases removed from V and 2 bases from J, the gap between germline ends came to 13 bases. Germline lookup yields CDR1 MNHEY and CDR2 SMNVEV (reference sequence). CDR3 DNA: TGTGCCAGCAGTCGGACGGGGGTAGGCAATCAGCCCCAGCATTTT. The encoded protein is CASSRTGVGNQPQHF.

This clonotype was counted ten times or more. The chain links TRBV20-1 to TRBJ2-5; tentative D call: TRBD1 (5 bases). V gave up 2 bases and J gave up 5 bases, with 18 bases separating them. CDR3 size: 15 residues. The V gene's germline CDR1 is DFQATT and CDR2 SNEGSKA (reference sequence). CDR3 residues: CSARTSTRGGETQYF. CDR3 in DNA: TGCAGTGCTAGAACATCCACAAGGGGTGGGGAGACCCAGTACTTC.

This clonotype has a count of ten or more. The CDR3 nucleotides read TGCGCCAGCAGCTCCGGCGCAGGGTTGAACACTGAAGCTTTCTTT. It yields the protein CASSSGAGLNTEAFF. The J gene is TRBJ1-1, the V gene TRBV5-1; perhaps TRBD1 as D (5 bases). Germline CDR1 SGHRS, CDR2 YFSETQ. The CDR3 totals 15 residues. The V and J ends lost 3 bases and 0 bases respectively, with 12 bases between them.

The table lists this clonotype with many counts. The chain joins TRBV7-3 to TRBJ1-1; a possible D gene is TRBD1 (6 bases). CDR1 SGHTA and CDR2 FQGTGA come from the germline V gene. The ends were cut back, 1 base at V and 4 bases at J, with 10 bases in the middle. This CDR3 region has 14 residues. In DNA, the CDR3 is TGTGCCAGCAGCTTAAGGGGGGCAGGCACTGAAGCTTTCTTT. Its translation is CASSLRGAGTEAFF.

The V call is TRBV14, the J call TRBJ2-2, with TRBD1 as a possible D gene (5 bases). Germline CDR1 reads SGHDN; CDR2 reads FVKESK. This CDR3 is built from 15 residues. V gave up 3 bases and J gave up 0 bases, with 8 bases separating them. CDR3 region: CASSQGRANTGELFF. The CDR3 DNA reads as TGTGCCAGCAGCCAGGGCAGGGCGAACACCGGGGAGCTGTTTTTT.

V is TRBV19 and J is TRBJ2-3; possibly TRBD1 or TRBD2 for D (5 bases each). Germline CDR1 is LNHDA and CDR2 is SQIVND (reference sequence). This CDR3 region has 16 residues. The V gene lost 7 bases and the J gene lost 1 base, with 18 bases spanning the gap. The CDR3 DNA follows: TGTGCCAGTATGAGGGGAGACGCCTGGGGCACAGATACGCAGTATTTT. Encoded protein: CASMRGDAWGTDTQYF.

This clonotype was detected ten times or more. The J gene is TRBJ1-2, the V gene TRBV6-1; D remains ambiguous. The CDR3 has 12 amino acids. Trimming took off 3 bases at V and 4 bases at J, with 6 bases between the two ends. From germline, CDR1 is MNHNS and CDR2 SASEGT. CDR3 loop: CASSDGLYGYTF. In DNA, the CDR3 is TGTGCCAGCAGTGACGGTCTCTATGGCTACACCTTC.

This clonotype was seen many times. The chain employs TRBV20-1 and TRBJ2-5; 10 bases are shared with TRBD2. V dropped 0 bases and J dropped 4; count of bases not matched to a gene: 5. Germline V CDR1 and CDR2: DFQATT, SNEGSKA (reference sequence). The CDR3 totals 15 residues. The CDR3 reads CSARDRIAGGETQYF. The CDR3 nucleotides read TGCAGTGCTAGAGATCGGATAGCGGGAGGAGAGACCCAGTACTTC.

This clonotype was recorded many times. As DNA, the CDR3 is TGCAGTGCCCAGACTAGCGGGACGTACAATGAGCAGTTCTTC. Translated: CSAQTSGTYNEQFF. This chain uses TRBV20-1 with TRBJ2-1, with TRBD2 matching over 11 bases. The junction had 5 bases not matched to a gene; V was cut back by 6 bases and J by 4 bases. The CDR3 consists of 14 residues. Germline CDR1 reads DFQATT; CDR2 reads SNEGSKA (reference sequence).

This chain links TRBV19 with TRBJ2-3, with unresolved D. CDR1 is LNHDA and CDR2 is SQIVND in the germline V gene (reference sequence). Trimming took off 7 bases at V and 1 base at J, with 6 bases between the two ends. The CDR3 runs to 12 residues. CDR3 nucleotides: TGTGCCAGTATAGGCCGCACAGATACGCAGTATTTT. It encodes CASIGRTDTQYF.

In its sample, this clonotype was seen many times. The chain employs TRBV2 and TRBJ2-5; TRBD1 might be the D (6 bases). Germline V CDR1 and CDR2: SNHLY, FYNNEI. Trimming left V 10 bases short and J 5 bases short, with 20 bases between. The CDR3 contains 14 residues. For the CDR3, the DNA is TGTGCCAACAGGGACGCCGCGCGTGAGGAGACCCAGTACTTC. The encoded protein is CANRDAAREETQYF.

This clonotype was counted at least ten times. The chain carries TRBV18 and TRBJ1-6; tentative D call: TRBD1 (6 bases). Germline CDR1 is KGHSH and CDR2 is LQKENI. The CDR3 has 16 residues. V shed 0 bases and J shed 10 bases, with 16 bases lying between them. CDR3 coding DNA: TGTGCCAGCTCACCACCGCACAGGGTTGGGAGGTCACCCCTCCACTTT. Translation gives CASSPPHRVGRSPLHF.

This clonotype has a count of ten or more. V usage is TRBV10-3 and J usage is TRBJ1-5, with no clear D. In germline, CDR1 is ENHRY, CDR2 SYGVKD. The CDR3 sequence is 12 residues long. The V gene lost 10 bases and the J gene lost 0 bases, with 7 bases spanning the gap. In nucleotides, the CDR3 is TGTGCCACTCGGGGTAGCAATCAGCCCCAGCATTTT. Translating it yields CATRGSNQPQHF.

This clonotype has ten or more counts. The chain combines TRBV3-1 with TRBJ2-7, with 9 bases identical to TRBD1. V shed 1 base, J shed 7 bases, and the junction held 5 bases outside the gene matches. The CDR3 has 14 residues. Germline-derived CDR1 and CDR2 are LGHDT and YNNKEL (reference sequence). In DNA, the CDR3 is TGTGCCAGCAGCCAAGCTAGACAGGGGGTGGAGCAGTACTTC. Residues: CASSQARQGVEQYF.

DNA of the CDR3: TGTGCCTGGGCGCCAGGGCCTGGAAACACCATATATTTT. Amino acids: CAWAPGPGNTIYF. V gene TRBV30 combines with J gene TRBJ1-3, with D possibly being TRBD1 (5 bases). The V and J ends lost 5 bases and 2 bases respectively, with 10 bases between them. Germline loops: CDR1 GTSNPN, CDR2 SVGIG (reference sequence). The CDR3 has 13 amino acids. Filled out from reference TRBV30 and TRBJ1-3, the complete variable domain reads SQTIHQWPATLVQPVGSPLSLECTVEGTSNPNLYWYRQAAGRGLQLLFYSVGIGQISSEVPQNLSASRPQDRQFILSSKKLLLSDSGFYLCAWAPGPGNTIYFGEGSWLTVV.

CDR3 coding DNA: TGTGCCTGGAGTTGGGGGGGGAGTATGTACACCGGGGAGCTGTTTTTT. This sequence encodes CAWSWGGSMYTGELFF. This chain links TRBV30 with TRBJ2-2, with 7 nucleotides matching TRBD2. CDR1 and CDR2 (germline): GTSNPN, SVGIG (reference sequence). This CDR3 has 16 amino acids. The trim removed 2 bases at V and 3 bases at J, leaving 9 bases unmatched.